This TCR beta chain was sequenced during a study of control samples from healthy donors and cancer patients. Here immunoSEQ multiplex PCR was the method, and the copy in TCRdb shows in-frame clones only, minus some. The sample consists of fewer than 80,000 clones, 90% of them appearing once. V dropped 2 bases and J dropped 0 bases, with 12 bases sitting between them. Germline values: CDR1 LGHNA, CDR2 YNFKEQ. This CDR3 contains 16 residues. This sequence was found in a man between 60 and 75 years old with colorectal cancer. This sequence joins TRBV4-2 and TRBJ2-3; TRBD2 is a possible D gene (5 bases). Sequenced: PBMCs. The CDR3 DNA follows: TGTGCCAGCAGCCAACTACTAGTGGGTAGCACAGATACGCAGTATTTT. Amino acids: CASSQLLVGSTDTQYF.